The 32 T cell receptor beta chains below come from one sample, sequenced in a study of shared clonotypes between healthy human individuals. TCRdb's table, derived via immunoSEQ multiplex PCR, lists solely in-frame clones and lacks some. The sample records about 490,000 clones, approximately 79% being singletons. Specimen: PBMCs. The receptors come from a woman aged 40 to 50 in good health. Some clones in this sample may be carry-over from other donors' samples.

The chain couples TRBV6-1 to TRBJ1-5, with D possibly TRBD1 on 6 matching bases. The CDR3 loop spans 14 amino acids. V gave up 2 bases and J gave up 3 bases, with 8 bases separating them. Germline CDR1 reads MNHNS; CDR2 reads SASEGT. The CDR3 nucleotides are TGTGCCAGCAGTGAACGACAGGTCAATCAGCCCCAGCATTTT. It codes for CASSERQVNQPQHF.

The V and J genes are TRBV4-3 and TRBJ2-7; 8 bases agree with TRBD1. The V segment lost 3 bases and the J segment 6 bases; nucleotides outside the gene matches: 7. Germline V gives CDR1 LGHNA, CDR2 YSLEER. The CDR3 runs 14 residues. This CDR3 is CASSHTSGGVEQYF. CDR3 coding DNA: TGCGCCAGCAGCCACACGTCAGGGGGCGTCGAGCAGTACTTC.

The chain carries TRBV5-8 and TRBJ2-3; tentatively, D is TRBD1 (6 bases). V lost 0 bases to trimming and J lost 6 bases, with 11 bases between them. This CDR3 is 14 amino acids long. Germline lookup yields CDR1 SGHTS and CDR2 YDEGEE. As DNA, the CDR3 is TGTGCCAGCAGCTTGGACAGGGCCAGTGATACGCAGTATTTT. Amino acids: CASSLDRASDTQYF.

CDR3 loop: CASSYGLATETQYF. In DNA, the CDR3 is TGTGCCAGCAGCTATGGACTAGCCACAGAGACCCAGTACTTC. The V call is TRBV11-2, the J call TRBJ2-5; 8 positions match TRBD2. V was clipped by 4 bases and J by 4 bases; unmatched bases: 5. This CDR3 is built from 14 residues. CDR1 and CDR2 (germline): SGHAT, FQNNGV.

The chain combines TRBV5-6 with TRBJ2-2; D is tentatively TRBD1 or TRBD2 (5 bases each). V shed 4 bases and J shed 1 base, with 17 bases lying between them. The CDR3 length is 17 residues. In germline, CDR1 is SGHDT, CDR2 YYEEEE. The CDR3 sequence is CASSPLGPTLNTGELFF. The CDR3, as DNA: TGTGCCAGCAGCCCGTTGGGACCAACACTGAACACCGGGGAGCTGTTTTTT.

The chain uses TRBV30 and TRBJ1-5, with D tentatively TRBD1 (6 bases). Trimming removed 1 base from V and 7 bases from J, with 17 bases in between. CDR3 length: 15 amino acids. Germline V lookup: CDR1 GTSNPN, CDR2 SVGIG (reference sequence). The CDR3 sequence: CAWSDITGIGQPQHF. DNA of the CDR3: TGTGCCTGGAGTGATATAACAGGGATCGGCCAGCCCCAGCATTTT.

This clone was counted a single time. This chain connects TRBV9 to TRBJ1-4, with D perhaps matching TRBD1 (5 bases). Trimming shortened V by 5 bases and J by 8 bases, and 22 bases separated the two germline ends. The CDR3 length is 16 residues. Germline CDR1 is SGDLS and CDR2 is YYNGEE. This chain's CDR3 is CASSATWGGGEEKLFF. CDR3 nucleotides: TGTGCCAGCAGTGCTACCTGGGGGGGAGGTGAGGAAAAACTGTTTTTT.

Remarks on this clone: Other DNA sequences within the sample encode an identical CDR3. The chain couples TRBV5-1 to TRBJ2-3, with D possibly being TRBD2 (6 bases). The germline CDR1 and CDR2 sequences are SGHRS and YFSETQ. V lost 4 bases, J lost 2 bases, and 11 bases lay in between. There are 14 residues in the CDR3. Written as DNA, the CDR3 is TGCGCCAGCAGCCCTGGACTATCCACAGATACGCAGTATTTT. Its protein is CASSPGLSTDTQYF.

The rearrangement joins TRBV2 to TRBJ2-2, with TRBD1 identical over 8 bases. V dropped 5 bases and J dropped 2; count of bases not matched to a gene: 7. Germline lookup yields CDR1 SNHLY and CDR2 FYNNEI. The CDR3 loop spans 16 amino acids. The CDR3, as DNA: TGTGCCAGCAGTAAATATCAGGGGGCAAACACCGGGGAGCTGTTTTTT. Its translation: CASSKYQGANTGELFF.

V is TRBV15 and J is TRBJ1-6, with 12 bases fitting TRBD1. This CDR3 spans 13 amino acids. J gave up 11 bases and V 6 bases, and 2 bases lay outside the gene matches. CDR1 is LNHNV and CDR2 is YYDKDF in the germline V gene (reference sequence). CDR3 in DNA: TGTGCCACCAGAGGGACAGGGGGCGCACCCCTCCACTTT. Its protein product is CATRGTGGAPLHF.

At least ten counts were recorded for this clone. The rearrangement uses TRBV7-9 and TRBJ2-5; the D gene is possibly TRBD1 (5 bases). The V gene lost 2 bases and the J gene lost 0 bases, with 10 bases spanning the gap. CDR1 and CDR2 (germline): SEHNR, FQNEAQ (reference sequence). This CDR3 has 15 amino acids. The CDR3 loop reads CASSLSQGNQETQYF. CDR3 nucleotides: TGTGCCAGCAGCTTATCGCAGGGTAACCAAGAGACCCAGTACTTC.

The J gene is TRBJ2-4, the V gene TRBV30, with D possibly TRBD1 on 6 matching bases. CDR3 size: 13 residues. In germline, CDR1 is GTSNPN, CDR2 SVGIG (reference sequence). The germline V and J ends were trimmed by 4 bases and 13 bases, with 20 bases remaining between them. Here the CDR3 reads CAWTQGQGGNQYF. The CDR3 DNA reads as TGTGCCTGGACCCAGGGGCAGGGTGGAAACCAGTACTTC.

This clone was observed a handful of times. V and J are TRBV7-3 and TRBJ2-5; 12 bases align to TRBD2. The CDR3 loop spans 13 amino acids. Germline V gives CDR1 SGHTA, CDR2 FQGTGA. V was clipped by 5 bases and J by 10 bases; unmatched bases: 5. Here the CDR3 DNA reads TGTGCCAGCAGCCCGACTAGCGGGAGCTTCCAGTACTTC. This codes for CASSPTSGSFQYF.

This clone was detected only once. This chain connects TRBV27 to TRBJ2-3; TRBD1 matches at 7 bases. CDR3 size: 14 residues. CDR1 and CDR2 (germline): MNHEY, SMNVEV (reference sequence). J was trimmed by 8 bases and V by 6 bases; bases with no gene match: 11. CDR3 sequence reads: CASREGQVVGTQYF. In DNA form, the CDR3 reads TGTGCCAGCAGGGAAGGACAGGTAGTCGGTACGCAGTATTTT.

The V call is TRBV6-5, the J call TRBJ2-7; the D gene is possibly TRBD2 (6 bases). The V and J ends lost 5 bases and 2 bases respectively, with 13 bases between them. Germline assignment: CDR1 MNHEY and CDR2 SVGAGI. This CDR3 contains 14 residues. The DNA for the CDR3 is TGTGCCAGCAGTCCCTCTAGCGCTACCTACGAGCAGTACTTC. Translating it yields CASSPSSATYEQYF.

The chain has TRBV28 and TRBJ2-2; a possible D gene is TRBD1 (6 bases). Trimming stripped 3 bases from V and 5 bases from J, with 22 bases between. The CDR3 is made up of 18 amino acids. The germline CDR1 and CDR2 sequences are MDHEN and SYDVKM. CDR3 DNA sequence: TGTGCCAGCAGTTTGGGTTTTGGGGGCTCTATAGGGACCGGGGAGCTGTTTTTT. Translating it yields CASSLGFGGSIGTGELFF.

J is TRBJ2-1 and V is TRBV5-1; TRBD2 agrees at 7 bases. CDR1 is SGHRS, CDR2 YFSETQ, per germline. The length of the CDR3 is 15 residues. V was clipped by 4 bases and J by 4 bases; unmatched bases: 8. This chain's CDR3 is CASSRGASGYNEQFF. The CDR3, as DNA: TGCGCCAGCAGCCGTGGGGCTAGCGGTTACAATGAGCAGTTCTTC. The entire variable domain, with the rest obtained from reference TRBV5-1 and TRBJ2-1, is as follows: KAGVTQTPRYLIKTRGQQVTLSCSPISGHRSVSWYQQTPGQGLQFLFEYFSETQRNKGNFPGRFSGRQFSNSRSEMNVSTLELGDSALYLCASSRGASGYNEQFFGPGTRLTVL.

J is TRBJ2-5 and V is TRBV5-1; TRBD2 might be the D (5 bases). Germline V lookup: CDR1 SGHRS, CDR2 YFSETQ. The CDR3 is 15 residues long. Trimming took 5 bases from V and 4 from J, leaving 18 bases between them. CDR3 DNA sequence: TGCGCCAGCAGGTCTTCCGGATTTGAGGGAGAGACCCAGTACTTC. It translates to CASRSSGFEGETQYF.

The chain has TRBV5-1 and TRBJ1-3; D might be TRBD1 (5 bases). Trimming removed 3 bases from V and 4 bases from J, with 11 bases in between. Germline V gene data show CDR1 as SGHRS and CDR2 as YFSETQ. The CDR3 totals 14 residues. In DNA form, the CDR3 reads TGCGCCAGCAGCTCGGGGCCCGGAGGAAACACCATATATTTT. Translating it yields CASSSGPGGNTIYF.

CDR3 region: CASSLQGHQPQHF. In DNA form, the CDR3 reads TGTGCCAGCAGCTTGCAGGGACATCAGCCCCAGCATTTT. The chain links TRBV5-4 to TRBJ1-5, with D possibly matching TRBD1 (5 bases). Germline lookup yields CDR1 SGHNT and CDR2 YYREEE (reference sequence). Between the trimmed V and J ends, which lost 1 base and 5 bases, there was a span of 7 bases. CDR3 size: 13 residues. The whole variable domain, remainder taken from reference TRBV5-4 and TRBJ1-5, is ETGVTQSPTHLIKTRGQQVTLRCSSQSGHNTVSWYQQALGQGPQFIFQYYREEENGRGNFPPRFSGLQFPNYSSELNVNALELDDSALYLCASSLQGHQPQHFGDGTRLSIL.

As DNA, the CDR3 is TGTGCCAGCAGTTCCCGGGAGGTGGATGAGCAGTTCTTC. Protein: CASSSREVDEQFF. V and J are TRBV28 and TRBJ2-1; 7 nucleotides agree with TRBD2. V lost 4 bases and J lost 8; bases outside the gene matches: 5. Germline values: CDR1 MDHEN, CDR2 SYDVKM. CDR3 length: 13 residues. The entire variable domain, with the rest obtained from reference TRBV28 and TRBJ2-1, is as follows: DVKVTQSSRYLVKRTGEKVFLECVQDMDHENMFWYRQDPGLGLRLIYFSYDVKMKEKGDIPEGYSVSREKKERFSLILESASTNQTSMYLCASSSREVDEQFFGPGTRLTVL.

This clone was counted once. The chain employs TRBV2 and TRBJ2-7, with 10 bases matching TRBD2. CDR1 is SNHLY, CDR2 FYNNEI, per germline. J was trimmed by 2 bases and V by 7 bases; bases with no gene match: 11. This CDR3 spans 16 amino acids. CDR3 region: CASKASGSSETYEQYF. The CDR3 nucleotides are TGTGCCAGCAAGGCTAGCGGGAGTTCAGAAACCTACGAGCAGTACTTC.

Details on this clone: This could be a read error, since a much larger clone is one nucleotide away. The genes are TRBV7-9 and TRBJ1-5, with D unclear. Germline lookup yields CDR1 SEHNR and CDR2 FQNEAQ (reference sequence). The CDR3 runs 12 residues. CDR3 protein: CAISLASQPQHF. CDR3 bases: TGTGCCATCAGCTTAGCTAGCCAGCCCCAGCATTTT.

This rearrangement joins TRBV21-1 to TRBJ2-1; the listed D gene, TRBD1, was not tested against the DNA. TRBV21-1 is a pseudogene. CDR3 size: 20 residues. The CDR3 loop reads CARPFVGDRGFLKNYNEQFF. The CDR3 nucleotides are TGTGCCAGGCCCTTTGTGGGTGACAGGGGCTTCCTAAAAAATTACAATGAGCAGTTCTTC.

This clone was seen repeatedly, ten times or more. This sequence joins TRBV30 and TRBJ1-1, with D uncertain. Germline V gene lookup returns CDR1 GTSNPN and CDR2 SVGIG (reference sequence). V was cut by 4 bases and J by 3 bases, with 9 bases left in between. The CDR3 is 12 amino acids. The chain's CDR3 is CAWNPGDTEAFF. The DNA for the CDR3 is TGTGCCTGGAACCCTGGGGACACTGAAGCTTTCTTT.

This chain joins TRBV7-9 and TRBJ2-7, with TRBD1 as a possible D gene (6 bases). The CDR3 sequence is 11 residues long. V was cut by 5 bases and J by 7 bases, with 9 bases left in between. CDR1 is SEHNR, CDR2 FQNEAQ, per germline (reference sequence). The chain's CDR3 is CASSQGGEQYF. For the CDR3, the DNA is TGTGCCAGCAGCCAAGGGGGAGAGCAGTACTTC.

The chain carries TRBV7-2 and TRBJ2-7; TRBD1 matches at 10 bases. The junction had 13 bases not matched to a gene; V was cut back by 4 bases and J by 4 bases. CDR1 and CDR2 (germline): SGHTA, FQGNSA. This CDR3 comprises 17 residues. The CDR3 loop reads CASSSTLIRDRGYEQYF. DNA of the CDR3: TGTGCCAGCAGCTCGACTCTGATCCGGGACAGGGGATACGAGCAGTACTTC. The full variable domain, with the rest looked up from reference TRBV7-2 and TRBJ2-7, is GAGVSQSPSNKVTEKGKDVELRCDPISGHTALYWYRQSLGQGLEFLIYFQGNSAPDKSGLPSDRFSAERTGGSVSTLTIQRTQQEDSAVYLCASSSTLIRDRGYEQYFGPGTRLTVT.

V is TRBV19 and J is TRBJ2-1; D is unclear. The CDR3 consists of 14 residues. The V gene's germline CDR1 is LNHDA and CDR2 SQIVND (reference sequence). V lost 7 bases and J lost 0, with 10 bases in between. CDR3 protein: CASNNADSYNEQFF. The CDR3 bases are TGTGCCAGTAATAACGCGGACTCCTACAATGAGCAGTTCTTC.

This chain links TRBV4-2 with TRBJ2-2; D call uncertain. The germline V and J ends were trimmed by 4 bases and 0 bases, with 12 bases remaining between them. Germline CDR1 is LGHNA and CDR2 is YNFKEQ. This CDR3 is built from 16 residues. The CDR3 bases are TGTGCCAGCAGCCCCGGAGACTCCACGAACACCGGGGAGCTGTTTTTT. Residues: CASSPGDSTNTGELFF.

This rearrangement joins TRBV5-1 to TRBJ2-3; maybe TRBD1 (5 bases). The germline gives CDR1 SGHRS, CDR2 YFSETQ. The CDR3 loop spans 16 amino acids. V lost 0 bases to trimming and J lost 1 base, with 12 bases between them. The CDR3 region has the DNA TGCGCCAGCAGCTTGGAAAGGGGCACCCGCACAGATACGCAGTATTTT. Its protein product is CASSLERGTRTDTQYF.

The chain joins TRBV28 to TRBJ2-2, with D perhaps being TRBD1 or TRBD2 (7 bases each). The germline V gene has CDR1 MDHEN and CDR2 SYDVKM. This CDR3 comprises 16 residues. Trimming cost V 6 bases and J 0 bases, with 14 bases left between them. CDR3 bases: TGTGCCAGCAGGGGGGGGACAGCCTCGAACACCGGGGAGCTGTTTTTT. Amino acids: CASRGGTASNTGELFF.

This clone was observed a few times. The chain employs TRBV30 and TRBJ1-5; D call uncertain. The CDR3 length is 13 residues. V was pared by 2 bases and J by 6 bases, with 11 bases between. Germline values: CDR1 GTSNPN, CDR2 SVGIG (reference sequence). CDR3 coding DNA: TGTGCCTGGAGTAACGGGGTCTCTCAGCCCCAGCATTTT. Residues: CAWSNGVSQPQHF.